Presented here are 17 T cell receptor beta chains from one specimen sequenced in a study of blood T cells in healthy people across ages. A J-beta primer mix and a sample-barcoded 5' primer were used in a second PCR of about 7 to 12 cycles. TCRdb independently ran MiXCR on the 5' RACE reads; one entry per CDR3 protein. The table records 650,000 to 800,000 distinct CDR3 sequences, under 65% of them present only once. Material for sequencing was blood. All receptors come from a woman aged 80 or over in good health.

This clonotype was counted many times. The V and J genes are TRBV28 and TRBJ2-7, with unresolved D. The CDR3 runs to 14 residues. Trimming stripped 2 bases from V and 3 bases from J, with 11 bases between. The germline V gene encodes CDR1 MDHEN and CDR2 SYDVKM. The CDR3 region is CASSLSGRIYEQYF. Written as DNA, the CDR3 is TGTGCCAGCAGTTTAAGTGGCAGGATCTACGAGCAGTACTTC.

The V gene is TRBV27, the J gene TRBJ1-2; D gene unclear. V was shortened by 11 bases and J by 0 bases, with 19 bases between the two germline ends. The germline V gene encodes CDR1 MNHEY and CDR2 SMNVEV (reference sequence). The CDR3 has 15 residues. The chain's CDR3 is CASQLGRLANYGYTF. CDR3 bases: TGTGCCTCCCAGTTGGGCCGGTTAGCTAACTATGGCTACACCTTC.

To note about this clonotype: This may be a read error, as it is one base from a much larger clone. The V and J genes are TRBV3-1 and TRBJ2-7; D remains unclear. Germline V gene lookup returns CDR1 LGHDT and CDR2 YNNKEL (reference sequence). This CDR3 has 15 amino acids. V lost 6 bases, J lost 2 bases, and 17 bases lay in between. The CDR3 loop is CASSQELIPTYEQYF. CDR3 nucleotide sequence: TGTGCCAGCAGTCAGGAGTTGATTCCAACCTACGAGCAGTACTTC.

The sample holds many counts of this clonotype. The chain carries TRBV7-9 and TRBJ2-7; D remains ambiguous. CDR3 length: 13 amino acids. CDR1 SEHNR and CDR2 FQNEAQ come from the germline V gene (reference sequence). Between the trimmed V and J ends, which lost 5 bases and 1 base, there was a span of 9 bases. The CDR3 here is CASSGPASYEQYF. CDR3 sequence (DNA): TGTGCCAGCAGCGGGCCAGCTTCCTACGAGCAGTACTTC.

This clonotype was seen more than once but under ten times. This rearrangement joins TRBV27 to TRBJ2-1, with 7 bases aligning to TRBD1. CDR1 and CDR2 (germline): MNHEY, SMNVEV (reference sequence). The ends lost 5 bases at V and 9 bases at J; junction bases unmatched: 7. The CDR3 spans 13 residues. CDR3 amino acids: CASSVGQVSEQFF. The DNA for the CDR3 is TGTGCCAGCAGTGTCGGACAGGTCAGTGAGCAGTTCTTC.

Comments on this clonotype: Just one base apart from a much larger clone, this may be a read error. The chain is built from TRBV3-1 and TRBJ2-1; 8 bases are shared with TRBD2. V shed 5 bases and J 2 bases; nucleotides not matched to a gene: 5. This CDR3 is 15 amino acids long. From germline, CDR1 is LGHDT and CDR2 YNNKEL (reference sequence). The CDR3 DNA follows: TGTGCCAGCAGCAACGGGGGGGCGGCCTACAATGAGCAGTTCTTC. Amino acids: CASSNGGAAYNEQFF.

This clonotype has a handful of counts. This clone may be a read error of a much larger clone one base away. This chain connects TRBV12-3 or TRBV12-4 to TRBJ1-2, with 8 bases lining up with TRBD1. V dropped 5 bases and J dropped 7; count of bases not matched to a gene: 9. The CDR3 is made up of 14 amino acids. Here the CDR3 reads CASSVGQGYSGYTF. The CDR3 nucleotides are TGTGCCAGCAGTGTCGGACAGGGTTACAGTGGCTACACCTTC.

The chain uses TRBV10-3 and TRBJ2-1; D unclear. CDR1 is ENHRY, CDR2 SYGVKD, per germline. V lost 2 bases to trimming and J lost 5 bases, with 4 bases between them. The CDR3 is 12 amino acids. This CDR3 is CAISEVDNEQFF. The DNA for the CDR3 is TGTGCCATCAGTGAGGTTGACAATGAGCAGTTCTTC.

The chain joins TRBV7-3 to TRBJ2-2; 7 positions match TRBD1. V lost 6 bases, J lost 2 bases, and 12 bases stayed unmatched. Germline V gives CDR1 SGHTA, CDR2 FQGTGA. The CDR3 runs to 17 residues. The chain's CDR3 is CASRIDRVGVNTGELFF. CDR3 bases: TGTGCCAGCAGGATCGACAGGGTTGGGGTAAACACCGGGGAGCTGTTTTTT. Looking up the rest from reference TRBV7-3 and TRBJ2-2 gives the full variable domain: GAGVSQTPSNKVTEKGKYVELRCDPISGHTALYWYRQSLGQGPEFLIYFQGTGAADDSGLPNDRFFAVRPEGSVSTLKIQRTERGDSAVYLCASRIDRVGVNTGELFFGEGSRLTVL.

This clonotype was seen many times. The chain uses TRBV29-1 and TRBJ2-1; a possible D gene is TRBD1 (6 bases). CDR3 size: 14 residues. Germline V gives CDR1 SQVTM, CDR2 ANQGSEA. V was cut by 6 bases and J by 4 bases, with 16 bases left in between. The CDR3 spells CSVGLRGSYNEQFF. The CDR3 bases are TGCAGCGTGGGGCTAAGGGGGAGTTACAATGAGCAGTTCTTC.

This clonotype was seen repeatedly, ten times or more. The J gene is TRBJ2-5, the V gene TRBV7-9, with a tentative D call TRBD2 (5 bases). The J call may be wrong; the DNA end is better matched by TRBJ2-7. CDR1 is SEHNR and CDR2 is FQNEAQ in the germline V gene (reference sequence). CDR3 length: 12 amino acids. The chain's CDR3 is CASSLETTEQYF. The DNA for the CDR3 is TGTGCCAGCAGCTTGGAGACTACCGAGCAGTACTTC.

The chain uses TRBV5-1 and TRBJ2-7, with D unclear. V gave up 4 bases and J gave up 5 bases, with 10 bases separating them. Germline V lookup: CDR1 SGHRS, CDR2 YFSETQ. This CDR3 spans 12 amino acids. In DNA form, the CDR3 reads TGCGCCAGCAGCCTTAGGGTTAACGAGCAGTACTTC. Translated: CASSLRVNEQYF.

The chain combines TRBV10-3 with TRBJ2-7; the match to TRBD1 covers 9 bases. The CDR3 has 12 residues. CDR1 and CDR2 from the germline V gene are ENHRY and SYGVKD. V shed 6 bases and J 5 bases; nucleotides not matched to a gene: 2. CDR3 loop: CAIRGTGNEQYF. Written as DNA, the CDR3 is TGTGCCATCAGGGGGACAGGGAACGAGCAGTACTTC.

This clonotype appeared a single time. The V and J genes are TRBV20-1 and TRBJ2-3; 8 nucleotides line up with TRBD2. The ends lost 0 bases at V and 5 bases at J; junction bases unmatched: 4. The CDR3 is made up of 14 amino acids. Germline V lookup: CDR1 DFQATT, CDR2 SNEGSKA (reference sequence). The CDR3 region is CSARDPAGEDTQYF. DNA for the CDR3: TGCAGTGCTAGAGATCCAGCGGGGGAAGATACGCAGTATTTT.

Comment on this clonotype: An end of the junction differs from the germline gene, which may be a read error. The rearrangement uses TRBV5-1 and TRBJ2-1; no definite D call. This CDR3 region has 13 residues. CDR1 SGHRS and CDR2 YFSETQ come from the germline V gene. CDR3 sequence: CGSSSEAYNEQFF. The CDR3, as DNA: TGCGGCAGCAGCTCCGAGGCATACAATGAGCAGTTCTTC.

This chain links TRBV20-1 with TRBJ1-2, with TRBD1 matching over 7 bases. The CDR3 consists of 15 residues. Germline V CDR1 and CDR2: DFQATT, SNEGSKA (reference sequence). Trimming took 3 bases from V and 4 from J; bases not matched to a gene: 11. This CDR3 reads CSASPTGLGPYGYTF. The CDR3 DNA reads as TGCAGTGCTAGCCCGACAGGGTTGGGTCCCTATGGCTACACCTTC.

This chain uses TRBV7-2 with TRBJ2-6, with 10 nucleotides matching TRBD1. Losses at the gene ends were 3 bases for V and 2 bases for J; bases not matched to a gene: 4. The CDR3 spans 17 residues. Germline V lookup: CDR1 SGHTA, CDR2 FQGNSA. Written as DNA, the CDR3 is TGTGCCAGCAGCTTGGGACAGGGGCTCGCTGGGGCCAACGTCCTGACTTTC. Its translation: CASSLGQGLAGANVLTF.